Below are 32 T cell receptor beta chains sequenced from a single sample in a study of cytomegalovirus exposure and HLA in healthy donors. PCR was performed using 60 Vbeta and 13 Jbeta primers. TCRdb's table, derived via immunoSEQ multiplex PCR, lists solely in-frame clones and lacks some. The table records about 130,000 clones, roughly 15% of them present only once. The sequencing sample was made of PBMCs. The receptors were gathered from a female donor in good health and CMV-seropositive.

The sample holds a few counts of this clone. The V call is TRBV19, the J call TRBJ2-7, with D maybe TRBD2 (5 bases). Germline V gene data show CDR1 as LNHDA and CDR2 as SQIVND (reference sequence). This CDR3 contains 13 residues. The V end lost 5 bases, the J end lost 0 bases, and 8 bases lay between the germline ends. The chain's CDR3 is CASSSGDSYEQYF. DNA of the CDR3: TGTGCCAGTAGTTCCGGGGACTCCTACGAGCAGTACTTC.

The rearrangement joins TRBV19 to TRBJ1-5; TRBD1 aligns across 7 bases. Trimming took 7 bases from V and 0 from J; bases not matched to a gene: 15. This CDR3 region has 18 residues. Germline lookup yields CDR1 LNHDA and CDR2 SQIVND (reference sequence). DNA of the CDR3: TGTGCCAGTACTAAAGTTGGGACAGCCTCTGATAGCAATCAGCCCCAGCATTTT. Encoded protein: CASTKVGTASDSNQPQHF.

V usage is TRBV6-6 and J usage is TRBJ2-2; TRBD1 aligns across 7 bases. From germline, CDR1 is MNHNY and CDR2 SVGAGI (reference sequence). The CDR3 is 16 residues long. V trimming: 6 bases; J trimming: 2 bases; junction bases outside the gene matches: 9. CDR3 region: CASRRQGRGNTGELFF. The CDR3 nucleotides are TGTGCCAGCAGACGACAGGGACGAGGAAACACCGGGGAGCTGTTTTTT.

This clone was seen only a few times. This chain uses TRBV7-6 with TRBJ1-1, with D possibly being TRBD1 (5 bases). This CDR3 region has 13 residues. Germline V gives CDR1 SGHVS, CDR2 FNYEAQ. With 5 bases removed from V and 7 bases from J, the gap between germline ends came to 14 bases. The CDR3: CASSPGHGGEAFF. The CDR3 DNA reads TGTGCCAGCAGCCCTGGACACGGGGGTGAAGCTTTCTTT. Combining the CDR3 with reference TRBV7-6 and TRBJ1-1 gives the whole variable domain GAGVSQSPRYKVTKRGQDVALRCDPISGHVSLYWYRQALGQGPEFLTYFNYEAQQDKSGLPNDRFSAERPEGSISTLTIQRTEQRDSAMYRCASSPGHGGEAFFGQGTRLTVV.

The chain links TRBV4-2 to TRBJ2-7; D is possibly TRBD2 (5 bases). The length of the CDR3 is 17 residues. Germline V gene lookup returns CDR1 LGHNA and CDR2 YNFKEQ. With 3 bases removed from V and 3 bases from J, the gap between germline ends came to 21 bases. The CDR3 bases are TGTGCCAGCAGCCAGCCCCGTTCGGACGGCGGGCACTACGAGCAGTACTTC. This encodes CASSQPRSDGGHYEQYF.

The CDR3 is CASSPYLLSGNTIYF. CDR3 in DNA: TGTGCCAGCAGCCCGTACCTACTATCTGGAAACACCATATATTTT. The chain joins TRBV9 to TRBJ1-3; D call uncertain. The germline V gene has CDR1 SGDLS and CDR2 YYNGEE. Trimming took 4 bases from V and 1 from J, leaving 12 bases between them. The CDR3 extends over 15 amino acids.

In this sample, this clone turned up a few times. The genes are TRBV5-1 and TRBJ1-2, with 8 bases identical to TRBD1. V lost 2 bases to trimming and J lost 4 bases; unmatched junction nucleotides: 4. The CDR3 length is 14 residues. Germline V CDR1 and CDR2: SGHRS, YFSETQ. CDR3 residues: CASSFGQGSYGYTF. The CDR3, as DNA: TGCGCCAGCAGCTTTGGACAGGGCTCCTATGGCTACACCTTC.

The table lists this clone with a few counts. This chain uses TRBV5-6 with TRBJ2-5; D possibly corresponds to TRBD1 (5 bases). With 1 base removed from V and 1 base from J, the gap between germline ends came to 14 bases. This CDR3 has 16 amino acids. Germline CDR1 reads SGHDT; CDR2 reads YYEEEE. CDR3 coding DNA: TGTGCCAGCAGCTTGTGGGTGACAGTATCCCAAGAGACCCAGTACTTC. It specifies CASSLWVTVSQETQYF.

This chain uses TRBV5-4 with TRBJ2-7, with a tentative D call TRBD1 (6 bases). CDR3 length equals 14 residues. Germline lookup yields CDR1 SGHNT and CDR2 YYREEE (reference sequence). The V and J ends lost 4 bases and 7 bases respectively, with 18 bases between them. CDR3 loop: CASSPSTGYEEQYF. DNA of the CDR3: TGTGCCAGCAGCCCCTCAACAGGGTACGAAGAGCAGTACTTC. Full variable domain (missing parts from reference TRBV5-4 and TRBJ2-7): ETGVTQSPTHLIKTRGQQVTLRCSSQSGHNTVSWYQQALGQGPQFIFQYYREEENGRGNFPPRFSGLQFPNYSSELNVNALELDDSALYLCASSPSTGYEEQYFGPGTRLTVT.

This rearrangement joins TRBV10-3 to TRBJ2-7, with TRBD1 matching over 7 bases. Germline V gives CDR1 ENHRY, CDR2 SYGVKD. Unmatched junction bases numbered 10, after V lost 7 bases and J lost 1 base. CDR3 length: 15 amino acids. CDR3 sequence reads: CAIKGTGDVSYEQYF. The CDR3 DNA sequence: TGTGCCATCAAGGGCACAGGGGATGTTTCCTACGAGCAGTACTTC.

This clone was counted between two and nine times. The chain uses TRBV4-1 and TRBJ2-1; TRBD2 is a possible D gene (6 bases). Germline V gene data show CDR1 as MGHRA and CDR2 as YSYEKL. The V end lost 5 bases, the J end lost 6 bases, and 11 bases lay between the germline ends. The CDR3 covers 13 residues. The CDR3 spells CASSWDFLNEQFF. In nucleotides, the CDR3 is TGCGCCAGCAGCTGGGACTTTCTCAATGAGCAGTTCTTC.

The CDR3 nucleotides are TGCGCCAGCAGCCCCGACAGAAACATTCAGTACTTC. The encoded protein is CASSPDRNIQYF. The chain carries TRBV10-1 and TRBJ2-4; D perhaps matches TRBD1 (5 bases). The CDR3 runs 12 residues. Per germline, CDR1 WNHNN and CDR2 SYGVQD (reference sequence). V gave up 6 bases and J gave up 6 bases, with 9 bases separating them.

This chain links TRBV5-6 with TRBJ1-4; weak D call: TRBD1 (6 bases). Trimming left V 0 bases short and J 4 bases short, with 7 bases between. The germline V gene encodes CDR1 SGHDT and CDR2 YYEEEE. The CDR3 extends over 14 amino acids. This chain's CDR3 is CASSLGQDNEKLFF. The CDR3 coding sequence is TGTGCCAGCAGCTTGGGACAGGATAATGAAAAACTGTTTTTT. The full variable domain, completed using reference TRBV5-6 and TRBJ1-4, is DAGVTQSPTHLIKTRGQQVTLRCSPKSGHDTVSWYQQALGQGPQFIFQYYEEEERQRGNFPDRFSGHQFPNYSSELNVNALLLGDSALYLCASSLGQDNEKLFFGSGTQLSVL.

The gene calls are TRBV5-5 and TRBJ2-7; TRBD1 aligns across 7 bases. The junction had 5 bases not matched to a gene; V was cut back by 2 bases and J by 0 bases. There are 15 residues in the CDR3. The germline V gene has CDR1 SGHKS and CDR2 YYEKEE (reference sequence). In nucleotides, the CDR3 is TGTGCCAGCAGCTTCACAGGGGCCACCTCCTACGAGCAGTACTTC. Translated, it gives CASSFTGATSYEQYF.

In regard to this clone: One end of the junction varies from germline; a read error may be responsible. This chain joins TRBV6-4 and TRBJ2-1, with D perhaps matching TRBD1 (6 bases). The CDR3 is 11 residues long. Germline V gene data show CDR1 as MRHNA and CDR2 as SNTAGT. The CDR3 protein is CVIRGYNEQFF. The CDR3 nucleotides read TGCGTTATCAGGGGCTACAATGAGCAGTTCTTC.

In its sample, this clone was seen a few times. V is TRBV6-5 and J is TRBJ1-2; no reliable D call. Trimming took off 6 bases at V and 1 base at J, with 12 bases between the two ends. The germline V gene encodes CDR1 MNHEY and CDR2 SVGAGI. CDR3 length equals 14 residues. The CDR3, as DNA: TGTGCCAGCAGCAGCGGTGGGAGTAACTATGGCTACACCTTC. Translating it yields CASSSGGSNYGYTF.

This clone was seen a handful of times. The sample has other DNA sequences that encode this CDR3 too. The CDR3 spells CASSPQGRNSPLHF. In nucleotides, the CDR3 is TGTGCCAGCTCACCACAGGGGCGGAATTCACCCCTCCACTTT. The rearrangement uses TRBV18 and TRBJ1-6; tentatively, D is TRBD1 (5 bases). V gave up 1 base and J gave up 7 bases, with 8 bases separating them. CDR1 and CDR2 from the germline V gene are KGHSH and LQKENI. This CDR3 spans 14 amino acids. Together with reference TRBV18 and TRBJ1-6, the CDR3 gives the full variable domain: NAGVMQNPRHLVRRRGQEARLRCSPMKGHSHVYWYRQLPEEGLKFMVYLQKENIIDESGMPKERFSAEFPKEGPSILRIQQVVRGDSAAYFCASSPQGRNSPLHFGNGTRLTVT.

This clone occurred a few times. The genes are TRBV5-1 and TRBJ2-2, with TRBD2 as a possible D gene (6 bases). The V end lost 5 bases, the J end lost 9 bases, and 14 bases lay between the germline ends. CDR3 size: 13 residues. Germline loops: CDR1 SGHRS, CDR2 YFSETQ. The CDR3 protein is CASRLASTRELFF. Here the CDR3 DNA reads TGCGCCAGCAGACTAGCATCCACAAGGGAGCTGTTTTTT.

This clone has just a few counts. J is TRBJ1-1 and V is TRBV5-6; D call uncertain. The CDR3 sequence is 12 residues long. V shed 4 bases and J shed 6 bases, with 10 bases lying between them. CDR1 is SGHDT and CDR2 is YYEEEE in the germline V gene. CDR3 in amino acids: CASSPGQSEAFF. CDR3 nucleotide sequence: TGTGCCAGCAGCCCTGGGCAATCTGAAGCTTTCTTT.

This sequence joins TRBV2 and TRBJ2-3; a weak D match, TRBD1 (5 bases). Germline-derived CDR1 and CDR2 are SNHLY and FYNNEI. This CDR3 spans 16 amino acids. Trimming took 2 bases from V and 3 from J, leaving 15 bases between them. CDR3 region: CASSETFRETTDTQYF. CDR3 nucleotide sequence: TGTGCCAGCAGTGAAACTTTCAGGGAAACAACAGATACGCAGTATTTT.

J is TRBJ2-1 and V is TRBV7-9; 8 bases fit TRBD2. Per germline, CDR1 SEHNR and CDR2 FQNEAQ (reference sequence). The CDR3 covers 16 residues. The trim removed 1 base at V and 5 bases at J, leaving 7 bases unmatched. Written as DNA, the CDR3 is TGTGCCAGCAGCTTAGAGTCAAGCGGGAGAAACAATGAGCAGTTCTTC. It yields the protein CASSLESSGRNNEQFF.

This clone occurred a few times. DNA for the CDR3: TGTGCCAGCAGTACTCCGGGACTAGCGGGAGTCTTGCAGTACTTC. It specifies CASSTPGLAGVLQYF. V gene TRBV28 combines with J gene TRBJ2-7, with 14 positions matching TRBD2. The junction had 9 bases not matched to a gene; V was cut back by 5 bases and J by 9 bases. The CDR3 loop spans 15 amino acids. Germline V gene data show CDR1 as MDHEN and CDR2 as SYDVKM.

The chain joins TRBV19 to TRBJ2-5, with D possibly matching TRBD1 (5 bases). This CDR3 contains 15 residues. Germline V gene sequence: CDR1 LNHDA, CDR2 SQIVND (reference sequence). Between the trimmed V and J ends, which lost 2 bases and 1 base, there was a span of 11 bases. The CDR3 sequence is CASSIQGLIQETQYF. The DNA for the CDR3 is TGTGCCAGTAGTATACAGGGTCTGATCCAAGAGACCCAGTACTTC.

The CDR3 sequence: CASSEALRGQGLYF. In DNA form, the CDR3 reads TGTGCCAGCAGTGAAGCGCTTAGGGGACAGGGTCTTTACTTC. This chain joins TRBV2 and TRBJ2-5; 9 bases map to TRBD1. Germline values: CDR1 SNHLY, CDR2 FYNNEI. The trim removed 0 bases at V and 14 bases at J, leaving 10 bases unmatched. This CDR3 is built from 14 residues.

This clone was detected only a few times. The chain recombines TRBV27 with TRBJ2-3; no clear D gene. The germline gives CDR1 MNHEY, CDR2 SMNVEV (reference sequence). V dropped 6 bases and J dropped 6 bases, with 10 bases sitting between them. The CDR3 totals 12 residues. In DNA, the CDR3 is TGTGCCAGCAGCCAGACTCGGGATACGCAGTATTTT. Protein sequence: CASSQTRDTQYF.

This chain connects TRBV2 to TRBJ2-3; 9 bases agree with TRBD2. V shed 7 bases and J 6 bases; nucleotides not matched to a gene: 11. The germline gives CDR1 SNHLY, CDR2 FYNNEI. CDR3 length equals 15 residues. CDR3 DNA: TGTGCCAGCATGACCGCGGGGGGGGCGAGGGATACGCAGTATTTT. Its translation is CASMTAGGARDTQYF.

The CDR3 here is CASSATGFQETQYF. CDR3 DNA: TGTGCCAGCAGTGCGACAGGGTTCCAAGAGACCCAGTACTTC. The rearrangement links TRBV6-5 to TRBJ2-5, with 7 bases that match TRBD1. Trimming at V came to 5 bases and at J to 1 base, leaving 4 bases not matched to a gene. The germline CDR1 and CDR2 sequences are MNHEY and SVGAGI. CDR3 length: 14 residues.

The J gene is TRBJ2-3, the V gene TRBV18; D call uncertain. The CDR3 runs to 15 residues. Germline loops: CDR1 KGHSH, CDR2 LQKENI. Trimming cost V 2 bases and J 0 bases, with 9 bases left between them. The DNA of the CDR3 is TGTGCCAGCTCACCATCCGTATCTAGCACAGATACGCAGTATTTT. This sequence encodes CASSPSVSSTDTQYF.

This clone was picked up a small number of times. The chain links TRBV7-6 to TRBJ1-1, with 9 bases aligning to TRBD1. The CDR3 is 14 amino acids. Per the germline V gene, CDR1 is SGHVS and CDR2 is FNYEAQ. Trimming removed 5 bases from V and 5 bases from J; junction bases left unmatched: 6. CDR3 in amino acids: CASSERQGGTEAFF. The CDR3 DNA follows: TGTGCCAGCAGCGAGCGACAGGGGGGGACTGAAGCTTTCTTT.

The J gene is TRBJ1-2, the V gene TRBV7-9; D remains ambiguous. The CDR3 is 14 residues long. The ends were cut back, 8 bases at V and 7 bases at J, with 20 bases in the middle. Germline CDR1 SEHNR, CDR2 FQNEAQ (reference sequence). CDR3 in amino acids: CASRALSPEGGYTF. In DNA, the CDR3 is TGTGCCAGCCGGGCTCTAAGTCCCGAGGGTGGCTACACCTTC.

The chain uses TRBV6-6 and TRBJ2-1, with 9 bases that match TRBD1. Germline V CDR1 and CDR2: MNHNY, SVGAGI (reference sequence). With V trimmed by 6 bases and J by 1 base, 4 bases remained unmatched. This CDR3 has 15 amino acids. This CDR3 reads CASSNRGRSYNEQFF. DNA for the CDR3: TGTGCCAGCAGCAACAGGGGGCGATCCTACAATGAGCAGTTCTTC.

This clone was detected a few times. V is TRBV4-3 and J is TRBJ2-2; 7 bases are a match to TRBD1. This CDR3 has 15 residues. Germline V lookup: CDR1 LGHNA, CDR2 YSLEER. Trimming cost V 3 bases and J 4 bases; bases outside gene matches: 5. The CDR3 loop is CASSHPDRFTGELFF. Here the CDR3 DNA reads TGCGCCAGCAGCCACCCGGACAGGTTCACCGGGGAGCTGTTTTTT.